These T cell receptor beta chains were read from a single sample in a study of blood T cell repertoires in COVID-19. Assay: immunoSEQ multiplex PCR; the TCRdb copy retains only in-frame clones and omits some. The data hold tens of thousands of clones, with approximately 82% observed a single time. Sequences were obtained from peripheral blood. The receptors originated from a man older than 75 with acute or convalescent COVID-19. The CDR3 runs from the conserved cysteine through the conserved F or W. Each record gives: J gene, V gene, clone size, CDR3 protein. Clone size is given for some rows only: seen once, a few or many times, or a class if the clone is expanded.

J gene: TRBJ1-5
V gene: TRBV30
clone size: once
CDR3 protein: CAWSVRAGNQPQHF

J gene: TRBJ1-3
V gene: TRBV18
clone size: few
CDR3 protein: CASSPSTGIISGNTIYF

J gene: TRBJ1-3
V gene: TRBV19
clone size: -
CDR3 protein: CASSKALDSLGNTIYF

J gene: TRBJ2-3
V gene: TRBV4-2
clone size: -
CDR3 protein: CASSQDGTSGIVANTQYF

J gene: TRBJ2-5
V gene: TRBV2
clone size: -
CDR3 protein: CASSRDSPQETQYF

J gene: TRBJ2-1
V gene: TRBV5-8
clone size: -
CDR3 protein: CASSLEIHSYNEQFF

J gene: TRBJ2-7
V gene: TRBV2
clone size: -
CDR3 protein: CASSELLRLAGREQYF

J gene: TRBJ2-2
V gene: TRBV27
clone size: many
CDR3 protein: CASSREPNTGGLFF

J gene: TRBJ2-3
V gene: TRBV2
clone size: -
CDR3 protein: CASSVVGRTGGDTQYF

J gene: TRBJ2-1
V gene: TRBV5-1
clone size: -
CDR3 protein: CASSWGQPYNEQFF

J gene: TRBJ2-3
V gene: TRBV7-2
clone size: -
CDR3 protein: CASSSGGAERDTQYF

J gene: TRBJ2-1
V gene: TRBV11-3
clone size: -
CDR3 protein: CASSLTSGSLNEQFF

J gene: TRBJ1-3
V gene: TRBV2
clone size: -
CDR3 protein: CASSEQGRFSGNTIYF

J gene: TRBJ2-3
V gene: TRBV12-3/TRBV12-4
clone size: -
CDR3 protein: CASSSGGTQYF

J gene: TRBJ2-5
V gene: TRBV3-1/TRBV3-2
clone size: -
CDR3 protein: CASSQSSGGAEYF

J gene: TRBJ2-1
V gene: TRBV11-3
clone size: -
CDR3 protein: CASSPRQGGHNEQFF

J gene: TRBJ2-1
V gene: TRBV13
clone size: -
CDR3 protein: CASSSLLRQGANYNEQFF

J gene: TRBJ2-3
V gene: TRBV19
clone size: once
CDR3 protein: CASSMVQDTQYF

J gene: TRBJ2-1
V gene: TRBV7-8
clone size: -
CDR3 protein: CASKLRLAGETYNEQFF

J gene: TRBJ1-4
V gene: TRBV11-3
clone size: -
CDR3 protein: CASSFGQGATNEKLFF

J gene: TRBJ1-2
V gene: TRBV10-1
clone size: few
CDR3 protein: CASRSGQREGKGYTF

J gene: TRBJ1-3
V gene: TRBV19
clone size: -
CDR3 protein: CATEGQGATGNTIYF

J gene: TRBJ1-1
V gene: TRBV2
clone size: -
CDR3 protein: CASSAQGQNTEAFF

J gene: TRBJ1-5
V gene: TRBV5-5
clone size: -
CDR3 protein: CASSAGTGSFQPQHF

J gene: TRBJ1-5
V gene: TRBV5-6
clone size: -
CDR3 protein: CASSLQALSNQPQHF

J gene: TRBJ2-7
V gene: TRBV28
clone size: -
CDR3 protein: CASSFGRTGEQYF

J gene: TRBJ1-1
V gene: TRBV27
clone size: -
CDR3 protein: CASSLIPGAKTEAFF

J gene: TRBJ2-5
V gene: TRBV7-9
clone size: once
CDR3 protein: CASSPGEKETQYF

J gene: TRBJ1-4
V gene: TRBV30
clone size: -
CDR3 protein: CAWTRRAVRGNEKLFF

J gene: TRBJ1-6
V gene: TRBV3-1/TRBV3-2
clone size: -
CDR3 protein: CASSQGMTGLSYNSPLHF

J gene: TRBJ2-7
V gene: TRBV21-1
clone size: -
CDR3 protein: CASSDTRLHYEQYF

J gene: TRBJ2-7
V gene: TRBV6-5
clone size: -
CDR3 protein: CASRGQGAQEQYF

J gene: TRBJ2-7
V gene: TRBV3-1/TRBV3-2
clone size: -
CDR3 protein: CASSQGSRGQGGTYEQYF

J gene: TRBJ1-2
V gene: TRBV2
clone size: -
CDR3 protein: CASSEGHSNYGYTF

J gene: TRBJ1-3
V gene: TRBV6-5
clone size: -
CDR3 protein: CASQSGAAGNTIYF

J gene: TRBJ2-3
V gene: TRBV6-5
clone size: few
CDR3 protein: CASRTGTTSDTQYF

J gene: TRBJ1-3
V gene: TRBV10-3
clone size: -
CDR3 protein: CAISGGSTVRVRNTIYF

J gene: TRBJ1-1
V gene: TRBV30
clone size: -
CDR3 protein: CAWTPVGGPAFF

J gene: TRBJ2-5
V gene: TRBV14
clone size: -
CDR3 protein: CASSQDMGGGETQYF

J gene: TRBJ1-2
V gene: TRBV4-2
clone size: -
CDR3 protein: CASSQRDKAYTF

J gene: TRBJ1-5
V gene: TRBV27
clone size: -
CDR3 protein: CASSLEGQVNQPQHF

J gene: TRBJ2-7
V gene: TRBV10-1
clone size: -
CDR3 protein: CASSEDGGAINEQYF